Sequencing of this T cell receptor (beta chain) was carried out in a study of blood T cell repertoires in COVID-19. Overall study context: Nucleic acid was either cDNA or gDNA, and it came from T cells, B-cell-depleted T cells, or PBMCs.

Per germline, CDR1 MNHNY and CDR2 SVGAGI (reference sequence). The CDR3 spans 16 residues. Deletions cut 1 base from V and 4 bases from J, with 14 bases between. Data came from immunoSEQ multiplex PCR; TCRdb stores just in-frame clones and leaves some out. In the table there are 650,000 to 800,000 clones, about 87% of which are singletons. Sequencing input: peripheral blood. This receptor was taken from a woman younger than 30 with acute or convalescent COVID-19. This chain uses TRBV6-6 with TRBJ1-3, with D possibly being TRBD1 (5 bases). The CDR3 here is CASSYLDPRGGNTIYF. For the CDR3, the DNA is TGTGCCAGCAGTTACTTGGACCCCCGGGGGGGAAACACCATATATTTT.